Following are 12 T cell receptor beta chains from one sample sequenced in a study of T cells in Graves' hyperthyroidism and ophthalmopathy. Amplification of TCR beta CDR3 regions was performed using RNA transcripts as template. HTBI primers were employed in a first-round RT-PCR of the TCR CDR3. MiXCR was run by TCRdb on the multiplex PCR reads, yielding one entry per CDR3 protein. In the table there are some 600,000 distinct CDR3 sequences, more than 11% of which are singletons. Sequenced input: blood. The receptors shown here come from a woman in her 30s with Graves' hyperthyroidism that later progressed to Graves' ophthalmopathy.

V and J are TRBV6-5 and TRBJ2-7; perhaps D is TRBD1 or TRBD2 (5 bases each). The V and J ends lost 3 bases and 1 base respectively, with 16 bases between them. Germline lookup yields CDR1 MNHEY and CDR2 SVGAGI. The CDR3 length is 16 residues. The CDR3: CASSYYRGVGSYEQYF. For the CDR3, the DNA is TGTGCCAGCAGTTATTATAGAGGGGTTGGATCCTACGAGCAGTACTTC.

This clonotype was found many times. V is TRBV7-9 and J is TRBJ1-1, with D unresolved. The CDR3 is made up of 13 amino acids. V lost 2 bases and J lost 8, with 12 bases in between. CDR1 is SEHNR, CDR2 FQNEAQ, per germline (reference sequence). DNA for the CDR3: TGTGCCAGCAGCTTATTTCGTCAGAGCGAAGCTTTCTTT. Amino acid sequence: CASSLFRQSEAFF.

This clonotype was recorded a few times. The chain employs TRBV6-5 and TRBJ2-7; D perhaps matches TRBD2 (6 bases). V was clipped by 2 bases and J by 7 bases, with 12 bases between them. Germline V CDR1 and CDR2: MNHEY, SVGAGI. The CDR3 contains 13 residues. The CDR3 reads CASSYGGPREQYF. The CDR3 coding sequence is TGTGCCAGCAGTTACGGAGGGCCCCGGGAGCAGTACTTC.

As for this clonotype: Sequence at one end of the junction differs from germline and may be a read error. This rearrangement joins TRBV20-1 to TRBJ2-3; D is undetermined. Germline loops: CDR1 DFQATT, CDR2 SNEGSKA (reference sequence). The CDR3 totals 13 residues. The DNA for the CDR3 is TGCAGTGCTATGGAAGCATACACAGATACTCAGTGTTTT. This sequence encodes CSAMEAYTDTQCF.

This clonotype has ten or more counts. For the CDR3, the DNA is TGTGCCAGTAGTATTTCGCGGGAGGACACAGATACGCAGTATTTT. Protein: CASSISREDTDTQYF. This sequence joins TRBV19 and TRBJ2-3; 8 bases map to TRBD2. Looked up from germline, CDR1 is LNHDA and CDR2 is SQIVND (reference sequence). The trim removed 3 bases at V and 2 bases at J, leaving 4 bases unmatched. The CDR3 totals 15 residues.

This clonotype was seen at least ten times. The V and J genes are TRBV12-3 or TRBV12-4 and TRBJ1-5; D remains ambiguous. The ends were cut back, 2 bases at V and 5 bases at J, with 7 bases in the middle. The CDR3 length is 13 residues. The CDR3 DNA reads TGTGCCAGCAGTTTAACAGAAGATCAGCCCCAGCATTTT. It encodes CASSLTEDQPQHF.

In its sample, this clonotype was seen many times. The chain combines TRBV27 with TRBJ1-5, with D possibly being TRBD1 (5 bases). CDR1 is MNHEY, CDR2 SMNVEV, per germline (reference sequence). V was pared by 5 bases and J by 5 bases, with 10 bases between. The CDR3 spans 13 residues. DNA for the CDR3: TGTGCCAGCAGTGGTGACAGTTATCAGCCCCAGCATTTT. It translates to CASSGDSYQPQHF.

V is TRBV30 and J is TRBJ1-3, with D possibly being TRBD1 (5 bases). The CDR3 length is 15 residues. Germline V lookup: CDR1 GTSNPN, CDR2 SVGIG (reference sequence). Trimming stripped 4 bases from V and 0 bases from J, with 13 bases between. CDR3 residues: CAWTRGLGSGNTIYF. The CDR3 bases are TGTGCCTGGACTCGGGGACTCGGCTCTGGAAACACCATATATTTT. Full variable domain (outside the CDR3, taken from reference TRBV30 and TRBJ1-3): SQTIHQWPATLVQPVGSPLSLECTVEGTSNPNLYWYRQAAGRGLQLLFYSVGIGQISSEVPQNLSASRPQDRQFILSSKKLLLSDSGFYLCAWTRGLGSGNTIYFGEGSWLTVV.

This clonotype has a handful of counts. This chain links TRBV6-1 with TRBJ1-5; 8 nucleotides agree with TRBD1. The CDR3 loop spans 15 amino acids. Trimming at V came to 5 bases and at J to 7 bases, leaving 10 bases not matched to a gene. CDR1 and CDR2 from the germline V gene are MNHNS and SASEGT. DNA of the CDR3: TGTGCCAGCAGTACCGGACAGGGAGGAAGACAGCCCCAGCATTTT. Translated: CASSTGQGGRQPQHF.

The genes are TRBV20-1 and TRBJ2-7, with 7 bases aligning to TRBD2. The length of the CDR3 is 13 residues. CDR1 is DFQATT, CDR2 SNEGSKA, per germline (reference sequence). J was trimmed by 3 bases and V by 5 bases; bases with no gene match: 7. The chain's CDR3 is CSAARVAGYEQYF. The CDR3 DNA is TGCAGTGCTGCGAGGGTAGCGGGCTACGAGCAGTACTTC.

This clonotype was counted at least ten times. The chain uses TRBV18 and TRBJ2-3; the D is unclear. The CDR3 has 14 amino acids. Trimming took off 2 bases at V and 0 bases at J, with 6 bases between the two ends. CDR1 and CDR2 (germline): KGHSH, LQKENI. Here the CDR3 reads CASSPTRSTDTQYF. CDR3 sequence (DNA): TGTGCCAGCTCACCAACGAGGAGCACAGATACGCAGTATTTT.

The chain combines TRBV3-1 with TRBJ2-1; D gene unclear. This CDR3 is 12 amino acids long. The V and J ends lost 4 bases and 5 bases respectively, with 6 bases between them. CDR1 and CDR2 from the germline V gene are LGHDT and YNNKEL (reference sequence). Written as DNA, the CDR3 is TGTGCCAGCAGCCGCCTAGACAATGAGCAGTTCTTC. As protein: CASSRLDNEQFF.